The present TCR beta chain was sequenced within a study of blood T cell repertoires in COVID-19. Overall study: Acute and convalescent COVID-19 samples came from the United States, Italy and Spain. In each case, the material was cDNA or gDNA derived from T cells, B-cell-depleted T cells, or PBMCs.

Germline CDR1 and CDR2: SGHNT and YYREEE (reference sequence). The ends lost 4 bases at V and 9 bases at J; junction bases unmatched: 12. This CDR3 region has 15 residues. Clones were read by immunoSEQ multiplex PCR, and TCRdb kept only the in-frame ones, dropping some. The sample lists over 90,000 clones, roughly 80% occurring once. Sequencing was carried out using peripheral blood. The receptor was isolated from a man aged 55 to 69 with acute or convalescent COVID-19. This chain uses TRBV5-4 with TRBJ2-1; 8 bases are shared with TRBD2. CDR3 DNA sequence: TGTGCCAGCAGCCCAGTAGCGGGACCCGGAGGTGAGCAGTTCTTC. Its protein product is CASSPVAGPGGEQFF.